Below, 31 T cell receptor beta chains from the same sample are listed, as sequenced in a study of OX40 agonist ivuxolimab in advanced cancers. TCRdb's table, derived via immunoSEQ multiplex PCR, lists solely in-frame clones and lacks some. The table has 65,000 to 90,000 clones, about 89% seen once. This specimen was CD4+ or CD8+ T cells sorted from blood, taken in a trial of the OX40 agonist ivuxolimab. These receptors were obtained from an adult with an advanced solid tumor such as melanoma, head and neck, liver or kidney cancer.

The chain has TRBV2 and TRBJ1-6, with TRBD1 matching 7 bases. Germline V gene lookup returns CDR1 SNHLY and CDR2 FYNNEI. V trimming: 0 bases; J trimming: 1 base; junction bases outside the gene matches: 3. The CDR3 consists of 17 residues. CDR3 region: CASSEAARGSYNSPLHF. Written as DNA, the CDR3 is TGTGCCAGCAGTGAAGCCGCCAGGGGGTCCTATAATTCACCCCTCCACTTT.

The chain combines TRBV5-1 with TRBJ1-2; no firm D call. Deletions cut 3 bases from V and 4 bases from J, with 22 bases between. The CDR3 consists of 17 residues. CDR1 and CDR2 (germline): SGHRS, YFSETQ. In DNA, the CDR3 is TGCGCCAGCAGCTCTGGTAAGGTGGGCGGATTACTCTATGGCTACACCTTC. This translates into CASSSGKVGGLLYGYTF.

The chain carries TRBV6-6 and TRBJ1-2, with 8 bases fitting TRBD1. The length of the CDR3 is 14 residues. With V trimmed by 5 bases and J by 3 bases, 5 bases remained unmatched. CDR1 MNHNY and CDR2 SVGAGI come from the germline V gene (reference sequence). CDR3 coding DNA: TGTGCCAGCAGTAAACTGACAGGGGACTATGGCTACACCTTC. Translation: CASSKLTGDYGYTF.

The chain combines TRBV9 with TRBJ2-2; D may be TRBD2 (6 bases). CDR1 and CDR2 (germline): SGDLS, YYNGEE. This CDR3 spans 15 amino acids. V lost 2 bases to trimming and J lost 3 bases, with 11 bases between them. The CDR3 spells CASSVGGDYTGELFF. The CDR3 region has the DNA TGTGCCAGCAGCGTCGGAGGGGATTACACCGGGGAGCTGTTTTTT.

The rearrangement links TRBV10-1 to TRBJ2-5; D assignment may be TRBD1 or TRBD2 (5 bases each). In germline, CDR1 is WNHNN, CDR2 SYGVQD (reference sequence). V was shortened by 2 bases and J by 6 bases, with 13 bases between the two germline ends. The CDR3 length is 14 residues. In nucleotides, the CDR3 is TGCGCCAGCAGTGAGGACACAGGAGGTAAGACCCAGTACTTC. This codes for CASSEDTGGKTQYF.

As DNA, the CDR3 is TGCGCCAGCAGCTTGGACTCGGGACCTACGCAGTATTTT. Its protein is CASSLDSGPTQYF. V and J are TRBV5-1 and TRBJ2-3; D possibly matches TRBD1 or TRBD2 (5 bases each). Germline values: CDR1 SGHRS, CDR2 YFSETQ. This CDR3 contains 13 residues. The V end lost 0 bases, the J end lost 8 bases, and 10 bases lay between the germline ends.

The CDR3 DNA reads as TGTGCCAGCAGCTTAGATCCGCAGAATGGCTACACCTTC. This translates into CASSLDPQNGYTF. The chain carries TRBV7-9 and TRBJ1-2; no reliable D call. Germline V lookup: CDR1 SEHNR, CDR2 FQNEAQ (reference sequence). The V end was cut by 1 base, the J end by 6 bases, with 9 bases between. CDR3 length: 13 amino acids.

The V call is TRBV11-2, the J call TRBJ1-6; 7 positions match TRBD1. The V gene end was trimmed by 4 bases and the J gene end by 9 bases; junction bases not matched to a gene: 6. The CDR3 sequence is 14 residues long. Germline lookup yields CDR1 SGHAT and CDR2 FQNNGV. CDR3 DNA sequence: TGTGCCAGCAGCTCTACAGGGGCGGTTTCACCCCTCCACTTT. Translating it yields CASSSTGAVSPLHF.

The chain is built from TRBV4-1 and TRBJ2-5; perhaps TRBD1 as D (5 bases). Trimming removed 0 bases from V and 5 bases from J, with 13 bases in between. In germline, CDR1 is MGHRA, CDR2 YSYEKL. The CDR3 totals 15 residues. The DNA of the CDR3 is TGCGCCAGCAGCCAAGATGGGGCAGGGCCTGAGACCCAGTACTTC. Translated, it gives CASSQDGAGPETQYF.

This chain connects TRBV11-2 to TRBJ2-3; D is undetermined. V was shortened by 4 bases and J by 2 bases, with 4 bases between the two germline ends. This CDR3 comprises 12 residues. Germline lookup yields CDR1 SGHAT and CDR2 FQNNGV. In DNA, the CDR3 is TGTGCCAGCAGCTATGCCACAGATACGCAGTATTTT. It encodes CASSYATDTQYF.

The V call is TRBV7-8, the J call TRBJ1-1; 8 nucleotides agree with TRBD1. The germline CDR1 and CDR2 sequences are SGHVS and FQNEAQ. CDR3 length equals 13 residues. V shed 6 bases, J shed 5 bases, and the junction held 5 bases outside the gene matches. The CDR3 here is CASSQTGVTEAFF. CDR3 bases: TGTGCCAGCAGTCAGACAGGGGTTACTGAAGCTTTCTTT.

The chain carries TRBV7-9 and TRBJ1-2, with D possibly matching TRBD1 (6 bases). Per germline, CDR1 SEHNR and CDR2 FQNEAQ (reference sequence). This CDR3 spans 16 amino acids. The V gene lost 4 bases and the J gene lost 4 bases, with 19 bases spanning the gap. The CDR3 protein is CASSSNAQGRGYGYTF. The CDR3 DNA sequence: TGTGCCAGCAGCTCAAATGCTCAGGGGAGAGGCTATGGCTACACCTTC.

This clone was observed once. The rearrangement uses TRBV30 and TRBJ2-1; either TRBD1 or TRBD2 may fit D (5 bases each). The germline V gene has CDR1 GTSNPN and CDR2 SVGIG (reference sequence). The CDR3 is made up of 17 amino acids. Trimming shortened V by 0 bases and J by 0 bases, and 15 bases separated the two germline ends. CDR3 in DNA: TGTGCCTGGAGTGTACGGGGCGGCTTCAGCTCCTACAATGAGCAGTTCTTC. It translates to CAWSVRGGFSSYNEQFF. The full variable domain, with the rest looked up from reference TRBV30 and TRBJ2-1, is SQTIHQWPATLVQPVGSPLSLECTVEGTSNPNLYWYRQAAGRGLQLLFYSVGIGQISSEVPQNLSASRPQDRQFILSSKKLLLSDSGFYLCAWSVRGGFSSYNEQFFGPGTRLTVL.

The chain links TRBV19 to TRBJ1-3; D assignment may be TRBD1 or TRBD2 (5 bases each). The DNA matches TRBJ2-2 better at its end, which makes the J call doubtful. This CDR3 contains 14 residues. Looked up from germline, CDR1 is LNHDA and CDR2 is SQIVND (reference sequence). CDR3 nucleotide sequence: TGTGCCAGCGTGAGGGGACCCAACACCGGGGAGCTGTTTTTT. Amino acid sequence: CASVRGPNTGELFF.

In this sample, this clone turned up a few times. The V and J genes are TRBV6-6 and TRBJ1-2, with D tentatively TRBD1 (6 bases). The V and J ends lost 0 bases and 3 bases respectively, with 14 bases between them. Germline V gene data show CDR1 as MNHNY and CDR2 as SVGAGI (reference sequence). The CDR3 is 16 residues long. The CDR3 is CASSYSGGGPDYGYTF. For the CDR3, the DNA is TGTGCCAGCAGTTACTCGGGCGGGGGGCCCGACTATGGCTACACCTTC.

The chain has TRBV30 and TRBJ1-5; 8 bases agree with TRBD1. Looked up from germline, CDR1 is GTSNPN and CDR2 is SVGIG (reference sequence). The CDR3 spans 13 residues. Trimming took 2 bases from V and 7 from J; bases not matched to a gene: 4. The CDR3 reads CAWSIRDRQPQHF. CDR3 coding DNA: TGTGCCTGGAGTATCCGGGACAGGCAGCCCCAGCATTTT. Looking up the rest from reference TRBV30 and TRBJ1-5 gives the full variable domain: SQTIHQWPATLVQPVGSPLSLECTVEGTSNPNLYWYRQAAGRGLQLLFYSVGIGQISSEVPQNLSASRPQDRQFILSSKKLLLSDSGFYLCAWSIRDRQPQHFGDGTRLSIL.

This clone occurred once. The V call is TRBV5-4, the J call TRBJ1-3; 9 bases line up with TRBD1. Losses at the gene ends were 1 base for V and 3 bases for J; bases not matched to a gene: 2. The CDR3 loop spans 15 amino acids. The germline gives CDR1 SGHNT, CDR2 YYREEE (reference sequence). The CDR3 DNA reads TGTGCCAGCAGCTTGAACAGGGGGCTTGGAAACACCATATATTTT. This gives the protein CASSLNRGLGNTIYF.

The V and J genes are TRBV5-1 and TRBJ2-1, with D possibly being TRBD1 (6 bases). The V end lost 6 bases, the J end lost 0 bases, and 13 bases lay between the germline ends. Germline-derived CDR1 and CDR2 are SGHRS and YFSETQ. This CDR3 is built from 15 residues. The CDR3 nucleotides read TGCGCCAGCACCTCGACAGGCCTCTCCTACAATGAGCAGTTCTTC. Its translation is CASTSTGLSYNEQFF.

V gene TRBV7-9 combines with J gene TRBJ1-1; D uncertain. V was clipped by 1 base and J by 0 bases, with 9 bases between them. Germline V gives CDR1 SEHNR, CDR2 FQNEAQ (reference sequence). CDR3 size: 15 residues. The CDR3: CASSLVGTLNTEAFF. The CDR3 nucleotides read TGTGCCAGCAGCTTAGTCGGCACATTGAACACTGAAGCTTTCTTT.

The J gene is TRBJ1-1, the V gene TRBV7-9; maybe TRBD1 (6 bases). CDR1 is SEHNR, CDR2 FQNEAQ, per germline (reference sequence). CDR3 length: 16 amino acids. The V gene lost 5 bases and the J gene lost 3 bases, with 19 bases spanning the gap. This CDR3 is CASSPPQQGLHTEAFF. The CDR3 DNA reads TGTGCCAGCAGCCCTCCCCAACAGGGACTGCACACTGAAGCTTTCTTT.

The sample holds one count of this clone. The junction shows a germline mismatch at one end, possibly a read error. Other DNA sequences within the sample encode an identical CDR3. The V and J genes are TRBV5-4 and TRBJ1-1; D uncertain. Germline V gene lookup returns CDR1 SGHNT and CDR2 YYREEE (reference sequence). The CDR3 is 14 residues long. CDR3 in amino acids: CASSPSPDPTEAFF. The CDR3 nucleotides read TGCGCCAGCAGCCCGTCACCGGATCCTACTGAAGCTTTCTTT.

The CDR3 is CASSQDQGALSGANVLTF. In nucleotides, the CDR3 is TGCGCCAGCAGCCAAGATCAGGGGGCATTGTCAGGGGCCAACGTCCTGACTTTC. The chain recombines TRBV4-1 with TRBJ2-6, with 8 bases identical to TRBD1. Germline assignment: CDR1 MGHRA and CDR2 YSYEKL. V shed 0 bases and J 4 bases; nucleotides not matched to a gene: 8. This CDR3 is built from 18 residues.

Of note for this clone: The DNA is left out, because the CDR3 cannot be placed on it with certainty; the CDR3 is given as TCRdb lists it. The rearrangement joins TRBV21-1 to TRBJ1-3. TRBV21-1 is given as a pseudogene. The CDR3 comprises 14 residues, both ends counted. This CDR3 is CASSKVGGGNTIYF.

This sequence joins TRBV4-1 and TRBJ1-1; TRBD1 might be the D (5 bases). CDR3 length: 13 amino acids. Per the germline V gene, CDR1 is MGHRA and CDR2 is YSYEKL. The V end was cut by 4 bases, the J end by 6 bases, with 12 bases between. CDR3 nucleotides: TGCGCCAGCAGCCGCCCTGGGACCCCTGAAGCTTTCTTT. The encoded protein is CASSRPGTPEAFF.

This clone was seen just once. This rearrangement joins TRBV30 to TRBJ2-7; a weak D match, TRBD1 (5 bases). Per germline, CDR1 GTSNPN and CDR2 SVGIG (reference sequence). Trimming removed 3 bases at V and 6 bases at J, with 15 bases between. The CDR3 runs to 13 residues. CDR3 DNA: TGTGCCTGGAGGGTGGGGCCCCTGGGCGAGCAGTACTTC. It specifies CAWRVGPLGEQYF.

The rearrangement joins TRBV5-4 to TRBJ1-1; no reliable D call. The CDR3 spans 16 residues. Germline V gives CDR1 SGHNT, CDR2 YYREEE (reference sequence). V was clipped by 0 bases and J by 5 bases, with 17 bases between them. CDR3 in DNA: TGTGCCAGCAGCTTGGGGTCGAGGGCAGGCATGACTGAAGCTTTCTTT. Its protein product is CASSLGSRAGMTEAFF.

This chain connects TRBV13 to TRBJ1-2, with 7 nucleotides matching TRBD1. The CDR3 extends over 14 amino acids. Germline values: CDR1 PRHDT, CDR2 FYEKMQ (reference sequence). V was clipped by 5 bases and J by 8 bases; unmatched bases: 11. Here the CDR3 DNA reads TGTGCCAGCAGCCGGGGACAGCCTAAGGAGGGCTACACCTTC. Protein product: CASSRGQPKEGYTF.

The V call is TRBV19, the J call TRBJ1-1, with unresolved D. This CDR3 region has 12 residues. In germline, CDR1 is LNHDA, CDR2 SQIVND (reference sequence). The V gene lost 8 bases and the J gene lost 1 base, with 8 bases spanning the gap. CDR3 protein: CASRTGNTEAFF. In DNA, the CDR3 is TGTGCCAGTCGGACGGGGAACACTGAAGCTTTCTTT.

The chain is built from TRBV20-1 and TRBJ2-7; no reliable D call. The CDR3 is made up of 11 amino acids. The germline CDR1 and CDR2 sequences are DFQATT and SNEGSKA (reference sequence). V gave up 5 bases and J gave up 6 bases, with 11 bases separating them. The CDR3 sequence is CSAPTVGEQYF. The CDR3 DNA follows: TGCAGTGCTCCTACCGTGGGCGAGCAGTACTTC.

This clone was observed a few times. The rearrangement uses TRBV7-2 and TRBJ1-2, with D tentatively TRBD1 (5 bases). Germline V gene sequence: CDR1 SGHTA, CDR2 FQGNSA. This CDR3 has 12 amino acids. V gave up 1 base and J gave up 7 bases, with 7 bases separating them. The CDR3 sequence is CASSLEQGGYTF. CDR3 DNA sequence: TGTGCCAGCAGCTTAGAGCAGGGTGGCTACACCTTC.

The chain couples TRBV27 to TRBJ2-7, with TRBD1 matching over 7 bases. This CDR3 has 12 residues. The germline V gene encodes CDR1 MNHEY and CDR2 SMNVEV (reference sequence). V lost 4 bases and J lost 6; bases outside the gene matches: 3. The CDR3 sequence is CASSSSGGEQYF. DNA of the CDR3: TGTGCCAGCAGTTCATCAGGGGGCGAGCAGTACTTC.